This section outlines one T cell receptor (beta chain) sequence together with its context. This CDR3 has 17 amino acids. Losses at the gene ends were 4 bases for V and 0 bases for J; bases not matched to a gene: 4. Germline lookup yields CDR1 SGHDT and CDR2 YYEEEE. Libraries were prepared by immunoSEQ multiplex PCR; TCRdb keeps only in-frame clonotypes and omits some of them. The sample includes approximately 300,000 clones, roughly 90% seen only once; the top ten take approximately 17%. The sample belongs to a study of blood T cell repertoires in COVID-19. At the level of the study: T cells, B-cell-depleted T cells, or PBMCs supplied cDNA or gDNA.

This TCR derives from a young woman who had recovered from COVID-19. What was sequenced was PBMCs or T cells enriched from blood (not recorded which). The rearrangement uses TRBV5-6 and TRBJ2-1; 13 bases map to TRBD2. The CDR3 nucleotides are TGTGCCAGCAGCCGGGGACTAGCGGGGAGCTCCTACAATGAGCAGTTCTTC. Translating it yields CASSRGLAGSSYNEQFF.